This T cell receptor beta chain derives from a study of cytomegalovirus exposure and HLA in healthy donors. This CDR3 is 17 amino acids long. Germline V gives CDR1 SQVTM, CDR2 ANQGSEA. Trimming stripped 0 bases from V and 3 bases from J, with 17 bases between. PCR employed 60 Vbeta and 13 Jbeta primers. The protocol was immunoSEQ multiplex PCR, while the TCRdb copy is restricted to in-frame clones and leaves out a portion. The table records 80,000 to 95,000 clones, around 78% of them present only once. The sample comprised PBMCs. This TCR derives from a man younger than 30 in good health and CMV-seropositive. The J gene is TRBJ2-2, the V gene TRBV29-1; D perhaps matches TRBD1 (6 bases). The CDR3 DNA follows: TGCAGCGTTGAAGAGATATCCGACAGGCCAGACACCGGGGAGCTGTTTTTT. This codes for CSVEEISDRPDTGELFF.